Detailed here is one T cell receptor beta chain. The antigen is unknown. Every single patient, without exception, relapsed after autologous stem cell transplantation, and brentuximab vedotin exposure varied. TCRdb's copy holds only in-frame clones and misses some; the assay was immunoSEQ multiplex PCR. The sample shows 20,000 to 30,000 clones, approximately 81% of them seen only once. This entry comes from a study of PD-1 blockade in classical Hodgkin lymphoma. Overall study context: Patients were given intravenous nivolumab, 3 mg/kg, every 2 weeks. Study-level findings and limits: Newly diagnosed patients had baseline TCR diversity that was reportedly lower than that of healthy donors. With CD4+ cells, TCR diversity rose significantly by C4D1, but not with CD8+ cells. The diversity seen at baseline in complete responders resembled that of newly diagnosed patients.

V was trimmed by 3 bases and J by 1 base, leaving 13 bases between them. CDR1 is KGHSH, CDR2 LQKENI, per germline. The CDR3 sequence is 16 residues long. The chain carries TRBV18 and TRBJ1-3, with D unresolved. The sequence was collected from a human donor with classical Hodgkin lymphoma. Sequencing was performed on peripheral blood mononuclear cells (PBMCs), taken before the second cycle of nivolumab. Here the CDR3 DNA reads TGTGCCAGCTCACCCCGGGGAGTCGGGTCTGGAAACACCATATATTTT. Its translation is CASSPRGVGSGNTIYF.